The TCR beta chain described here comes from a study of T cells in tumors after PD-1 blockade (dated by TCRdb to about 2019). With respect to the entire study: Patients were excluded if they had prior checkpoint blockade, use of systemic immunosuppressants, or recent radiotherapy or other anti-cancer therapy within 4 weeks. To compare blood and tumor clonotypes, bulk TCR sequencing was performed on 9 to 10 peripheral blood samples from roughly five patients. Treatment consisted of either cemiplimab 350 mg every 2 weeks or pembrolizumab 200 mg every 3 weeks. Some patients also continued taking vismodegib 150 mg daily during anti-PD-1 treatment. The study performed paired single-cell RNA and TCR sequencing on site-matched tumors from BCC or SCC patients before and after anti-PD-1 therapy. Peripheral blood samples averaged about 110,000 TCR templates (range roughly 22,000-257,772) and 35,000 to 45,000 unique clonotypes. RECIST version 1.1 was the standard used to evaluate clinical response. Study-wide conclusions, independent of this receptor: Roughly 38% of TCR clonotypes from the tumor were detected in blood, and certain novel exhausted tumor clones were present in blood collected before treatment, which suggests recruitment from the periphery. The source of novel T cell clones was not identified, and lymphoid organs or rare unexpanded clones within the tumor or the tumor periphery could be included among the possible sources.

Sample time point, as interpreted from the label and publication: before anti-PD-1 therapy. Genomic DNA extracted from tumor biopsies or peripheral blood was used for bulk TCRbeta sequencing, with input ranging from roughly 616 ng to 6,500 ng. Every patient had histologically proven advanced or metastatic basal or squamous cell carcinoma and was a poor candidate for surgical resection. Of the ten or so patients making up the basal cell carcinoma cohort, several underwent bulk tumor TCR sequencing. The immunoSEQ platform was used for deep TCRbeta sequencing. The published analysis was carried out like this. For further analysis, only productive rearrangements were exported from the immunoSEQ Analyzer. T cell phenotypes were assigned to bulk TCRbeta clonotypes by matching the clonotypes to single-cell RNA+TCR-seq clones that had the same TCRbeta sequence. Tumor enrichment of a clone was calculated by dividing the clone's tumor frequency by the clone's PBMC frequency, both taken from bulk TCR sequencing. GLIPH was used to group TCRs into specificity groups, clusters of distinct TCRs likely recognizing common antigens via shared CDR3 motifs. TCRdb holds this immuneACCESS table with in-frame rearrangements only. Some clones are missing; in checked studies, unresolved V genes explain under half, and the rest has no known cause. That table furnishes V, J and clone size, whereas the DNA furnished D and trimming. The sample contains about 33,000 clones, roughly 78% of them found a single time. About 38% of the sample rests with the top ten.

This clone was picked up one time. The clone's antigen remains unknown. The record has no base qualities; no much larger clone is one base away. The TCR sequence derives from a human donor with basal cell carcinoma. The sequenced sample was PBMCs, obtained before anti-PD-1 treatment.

The CDR3 reads as follows: CASSLEFGSNEKLFF. The nucleotide sequence is TGTGCCAGCAGCTTAGAGTTTGGGTCTAATGAAAAACTGTTTTTT. Recombination linked TRBV7-2 to TRBJ1-4; no D gene can be assigned with confidence. The germline V gene specifies SGHTA as CDR1 and FQGNSA as CDR2. From cysteine to phenylalanine, the CDR3 is 15 amino acids long. Here the CDR3 DNA is all that survives: 45 bases in frame from base 1. The germline ends are 9 bases apart after V is trimmed by 1 base and J by 3 bases.